The sequence of this TCR beta chain was determined in a study of cytomegalovirus exposure and HLA in healthy donors. Overall study context: The 95 to 150 validation repertoires, a later analysis reported, used the same platform as the approximately 650 first-cohort repertoires.

Method: immunoSEQ multiplex PCR; TCRdb's copy keeps in-frame clones and lacks some. The sample includes tens of thousands of clones, 90% to 95% seen only once; the top ten take about 0.7%. V shed 5 bases and J shed 4 bases, with 8 bases lying between them. Germline V gene lookup returns CDR1 DFQATT and CDR2 SNEGSKA (reference sequence). The CDR3 totals 11 residues. This chain uses TRBV20-1 with TRBJ1-2; the D is unclear. The source is a woman aged 18-29 years in good health and CMV-seronegative. Sequenced material: PBMCs. The CDR3 DNA follows: TGCAGTGCTCCCGTCCTCTATGGCTACACCTTC. It translates to CSAPVLYGYTF.